This entry concerns a single T cell receptor beta chain. In germline, CDR1 is SGHAT, CDR2 FQNNGV. V lost 3 bases to trimming and J lost 7 bases; unmatched junction nucleotides: 6. The CDR3 is 14 amino acids. These data originate in a study of blood T cell repertoires in COVID-19. Overall study context: COVID-19 samples from acute and convalescent phases originated in the United States, Italy and Spain. T cells, B-cell-depleted T cells, or PBMCs supplied cDNA or gDNA.

Assay used: immunoSEQ multiplex PCR; TCRdb lists only in-frame clones, some missing. The sample lists approximately 150,000 clones; around 80% were seen once. The rearrangement joins TRBV11-2 to TRBJ2-5; 9 nucleotides line up with TRBD1. Source material: peripheral blood. This TCR derives from a woman between 70 and 85 years old with acute or convalescent COVID-19. DNA for the CDR3: TGTGCCAGCAGCTTGGGGACAGGGAGGGGGACCCAGTACTTC. Amino acids: CASSLGTGRGTQYF.